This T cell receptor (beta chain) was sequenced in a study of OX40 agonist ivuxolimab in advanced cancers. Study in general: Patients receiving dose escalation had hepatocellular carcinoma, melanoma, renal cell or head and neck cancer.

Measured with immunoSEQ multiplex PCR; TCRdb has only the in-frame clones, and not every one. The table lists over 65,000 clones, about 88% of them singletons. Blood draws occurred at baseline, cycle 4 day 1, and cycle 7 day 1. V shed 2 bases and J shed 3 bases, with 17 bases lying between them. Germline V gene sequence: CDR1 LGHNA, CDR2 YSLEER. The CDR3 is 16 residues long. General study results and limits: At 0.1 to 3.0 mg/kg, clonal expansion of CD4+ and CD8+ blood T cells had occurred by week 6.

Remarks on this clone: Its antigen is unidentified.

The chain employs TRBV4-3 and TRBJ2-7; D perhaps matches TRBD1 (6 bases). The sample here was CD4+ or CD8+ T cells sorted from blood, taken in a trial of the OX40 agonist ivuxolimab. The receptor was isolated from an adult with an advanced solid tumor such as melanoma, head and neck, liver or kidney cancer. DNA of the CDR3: TGCGCCAGCAGCCAATTGACAGGCCATGGGCGCTACGAGCAGTACTTC. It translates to CASSQLTGHGRYEQYF.